Sequencing of this T cell receptor beta chain was carried out in a study of T cell repertoires in cytomegalovirus infection. Overall study context: CMV infection plus the matching HLA type was flagged by public TCR beta signatures.

Points from the study as a whole: Adding up the frequency of public TCR beta families identified people who carried CMV plus the relevant HLA. The ex vivo response was dominated by HLA-C-restricted CMV-specific TCR beta clonotypes.

Germline CDR1 reads MGHRA; CDR2 reads YSYEKL. The CDR3 consists of 16 residues. Trimming removed 0 bases at V and 4 bases at J, with 16 bases between. A note on this clonotype: Its antigen remains unidentified.

TCRdb reprocessed the reads with MiXCR, giving one entry per CDR3 protein. The sample lists approximately 260,000 distinct CDR3 sequences; 22% were seen once. The sequencing used cultured PBMCs, collected from culture after CMV antigen stimulation. The sequence came from a human donor in good health (CMV status not recorded). Some clones in this sample may be carry-over from other donors' samples. J is TRBJ2-7 and V is TRBV4-1; TRBD1 or TRBD2 may be the D gene (7 bases each). The chain's CDR3 is CASSQDSPGGAYEQYF. The CDR3 nucleotides are TGCGCCAGCAGCCAAGATAGCCCAGGGGGGGCGTACGAGCAGTACTTC.